This TCR beta chain comes out of a study of T cells in Graves' hyperthyroidism and ophthalmopathy. RNA transcripts provided the source from which TCR beta CDR3 regions were amplified. The study used the HTBI primer set for a first-round RT-PCR of the TCR CDR3. TCRdb redid the calling of the multiplex PCR reads with MiXCR, one entry per CDR3 protein. Of hundreds of thousands of distinct CDR3 sequences listed, approximately 24% are singletons. The V and J ends lost 0 bases and 0 bases respectively, with 9 bases between them. The CDR3 consists of 15 residues. Looked up from germline, CDR1 is MNHEY and CDR2 is SMNVEV (reference sequence). This clonotype appeared a few times.

The chain carries TRBV27 and TRBJ2-7; D is uncertain. Sequencing input: blood. This clonotype was sampled from a woman under 40 with Graves' ophthalmopathy. CDR3 loop: CASSLSATSSYEQYF. In nucleotides, the CDR3 is TGTGCCAGCAGTTTATCGGCCACCTCCTCCTACGAGCAGTACTTC.